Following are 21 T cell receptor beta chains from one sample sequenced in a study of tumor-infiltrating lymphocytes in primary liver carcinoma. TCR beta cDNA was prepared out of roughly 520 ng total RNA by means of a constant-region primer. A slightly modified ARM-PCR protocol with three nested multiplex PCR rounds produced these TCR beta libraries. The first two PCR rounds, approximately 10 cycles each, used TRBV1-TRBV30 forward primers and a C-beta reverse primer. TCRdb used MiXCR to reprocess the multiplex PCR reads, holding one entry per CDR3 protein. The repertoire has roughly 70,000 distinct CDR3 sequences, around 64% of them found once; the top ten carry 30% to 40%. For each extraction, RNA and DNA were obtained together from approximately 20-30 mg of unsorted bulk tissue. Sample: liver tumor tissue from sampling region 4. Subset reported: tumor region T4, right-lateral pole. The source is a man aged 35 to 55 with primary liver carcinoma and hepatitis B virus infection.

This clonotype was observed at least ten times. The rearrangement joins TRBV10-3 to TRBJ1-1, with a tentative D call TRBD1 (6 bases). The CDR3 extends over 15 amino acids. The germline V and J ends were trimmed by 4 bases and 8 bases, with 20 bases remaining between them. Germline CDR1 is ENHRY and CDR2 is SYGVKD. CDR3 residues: CAISVTGLGDSEAFF. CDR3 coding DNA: TGTGCCATCAGTGTGACAGGACTGGGGGACTCCGAAGCTTTCTTT.

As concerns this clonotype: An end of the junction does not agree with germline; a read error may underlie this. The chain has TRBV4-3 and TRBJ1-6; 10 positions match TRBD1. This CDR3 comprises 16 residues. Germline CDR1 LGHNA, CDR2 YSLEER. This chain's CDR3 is CAISSWDRGRNSPLHF. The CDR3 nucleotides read TGCGCCATCAGCTCCTGGGACAGGGGAAGGAATTCACCTCTCCACTTT.

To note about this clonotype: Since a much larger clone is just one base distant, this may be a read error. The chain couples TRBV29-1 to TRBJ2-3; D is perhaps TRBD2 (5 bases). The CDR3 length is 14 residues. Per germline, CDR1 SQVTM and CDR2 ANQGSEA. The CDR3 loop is CRVERAERTDTQYF. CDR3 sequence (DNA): TGCAGAGTTGAGCGAGCGGAGCGCACAGATACGCAGTATTTT.

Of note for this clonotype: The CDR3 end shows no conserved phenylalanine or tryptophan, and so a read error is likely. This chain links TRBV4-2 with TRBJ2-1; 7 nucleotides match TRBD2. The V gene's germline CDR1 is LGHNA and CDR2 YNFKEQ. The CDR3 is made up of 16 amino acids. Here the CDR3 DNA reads TGTGCCAGCAACCAACTTAGCGGGCTCTCCTACAATGAGCAGTTCCTC. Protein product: CASNQLSGLSYNEQFL.

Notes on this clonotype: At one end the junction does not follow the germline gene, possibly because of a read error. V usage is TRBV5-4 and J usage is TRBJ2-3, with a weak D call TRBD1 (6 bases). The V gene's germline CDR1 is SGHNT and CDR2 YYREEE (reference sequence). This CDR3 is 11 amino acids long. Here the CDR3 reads CASSQSERTVF. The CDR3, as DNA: TGTGCCAGCAGCCAGAGCGAAAGGACAGTTTTT.

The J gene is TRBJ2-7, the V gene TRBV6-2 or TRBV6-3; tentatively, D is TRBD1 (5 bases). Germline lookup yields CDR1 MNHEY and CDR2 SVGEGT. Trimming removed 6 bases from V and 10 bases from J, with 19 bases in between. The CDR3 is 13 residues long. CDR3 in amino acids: CASSREQWVEQYF. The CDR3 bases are TGTGCCAGCAGCAGGGAACAGTGGGTCGAACAGTACTTC.

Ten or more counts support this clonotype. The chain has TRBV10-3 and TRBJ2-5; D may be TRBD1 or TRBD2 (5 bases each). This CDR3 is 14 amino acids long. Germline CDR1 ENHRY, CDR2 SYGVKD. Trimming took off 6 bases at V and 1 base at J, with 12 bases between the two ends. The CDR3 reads CAIRGTVGQETQYF. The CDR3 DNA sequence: TGTGCCATCAGGGGGACGGTCGGCCAAGAGACCCAGTACTTC.

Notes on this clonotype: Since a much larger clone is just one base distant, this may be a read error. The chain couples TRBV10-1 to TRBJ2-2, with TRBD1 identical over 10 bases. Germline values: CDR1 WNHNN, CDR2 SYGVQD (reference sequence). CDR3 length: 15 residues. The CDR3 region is CASSEAGTGAGEPFF. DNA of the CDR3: TGCGCCAGCAGTGAGGCGGGGACAGGGGCCGGGGAGCCGTTTTTT.

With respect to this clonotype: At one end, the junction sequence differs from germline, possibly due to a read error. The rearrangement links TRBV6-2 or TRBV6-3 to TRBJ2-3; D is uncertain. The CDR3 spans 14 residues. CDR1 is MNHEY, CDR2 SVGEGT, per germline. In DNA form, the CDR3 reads TGTGCCAGCAGATCATATGAGGAAATCGATACGCATCATTTT. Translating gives CASRSYEEIDTHHF.

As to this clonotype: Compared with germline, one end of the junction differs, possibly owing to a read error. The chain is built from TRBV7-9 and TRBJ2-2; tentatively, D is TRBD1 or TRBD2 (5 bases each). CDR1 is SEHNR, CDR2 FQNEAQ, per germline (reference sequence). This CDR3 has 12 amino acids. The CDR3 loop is CASGSKTGDLFF. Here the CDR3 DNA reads TGTGCCAGCGGGTCGAAAACCGGGGACCTGTTTTTT.

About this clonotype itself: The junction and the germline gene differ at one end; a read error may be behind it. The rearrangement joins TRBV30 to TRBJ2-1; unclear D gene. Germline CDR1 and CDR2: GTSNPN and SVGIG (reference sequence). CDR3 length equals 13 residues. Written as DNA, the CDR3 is TGTGCCTGGACTCCAACGACTTACAGTGAGCAGTTCTTC. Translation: CAWTPTTYSEQFF.

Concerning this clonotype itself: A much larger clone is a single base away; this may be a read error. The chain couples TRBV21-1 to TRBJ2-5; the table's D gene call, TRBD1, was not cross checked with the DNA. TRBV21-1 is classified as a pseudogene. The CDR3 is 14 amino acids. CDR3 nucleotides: TGTGCCAGCTCCTTCACAGGGGGCGCGAAGACCCAGTACTTC. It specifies CASSFTGGAKTQYF.

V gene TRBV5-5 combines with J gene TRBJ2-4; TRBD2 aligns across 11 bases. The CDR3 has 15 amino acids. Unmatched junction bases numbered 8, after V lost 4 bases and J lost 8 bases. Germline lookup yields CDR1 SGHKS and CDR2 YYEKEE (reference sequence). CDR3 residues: CASSLAGGPGDIQYF. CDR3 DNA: TGTGCCAGCAGCCTAGCGGGAGGACCGGGGGACATTCAGTACTTC.

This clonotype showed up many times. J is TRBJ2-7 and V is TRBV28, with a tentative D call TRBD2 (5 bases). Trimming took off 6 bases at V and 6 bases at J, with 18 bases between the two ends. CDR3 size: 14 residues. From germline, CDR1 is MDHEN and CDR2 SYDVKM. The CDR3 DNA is TGTGCCAGCAGAAACCGCCACGGGGTTGGCGAGCAGTACTTC. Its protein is CASRNRHGVGEQYF. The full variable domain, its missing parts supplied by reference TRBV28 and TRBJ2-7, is DVKVTQSSRYLVKRTGEKVFLECVQDMDHENMFWYRQDPGLGLRLIYFSYDVKMKEKGDIPEGYSVSREKKERFSLILESASTNQTSMYLCASRNRHGVGEQYFGPGTRLTVT.

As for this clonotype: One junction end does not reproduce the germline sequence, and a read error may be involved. The CDR3: CSSTLAGGAYNEQFF. The CDR3 bases are TGTTCCAGCACCCTAGCGGGAGGGGCATATAATGAGCAGTTCTTC. The chain links TRBV6-5 to TRBJ2-1, with 12 bases that match TRBD2. This CDR3 spans 15 amino acids. Germline CDR1 reads MNHEY; CDR2 reads SVGAGI.

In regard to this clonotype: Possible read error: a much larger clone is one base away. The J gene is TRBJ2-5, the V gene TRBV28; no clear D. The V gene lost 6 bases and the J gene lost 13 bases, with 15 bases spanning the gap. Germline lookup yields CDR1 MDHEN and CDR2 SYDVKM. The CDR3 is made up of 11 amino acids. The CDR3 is CASSLLGSPYF. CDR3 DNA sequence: TGTGCCAGCAGCTTACTCGGCAGCCCGTACTTC.

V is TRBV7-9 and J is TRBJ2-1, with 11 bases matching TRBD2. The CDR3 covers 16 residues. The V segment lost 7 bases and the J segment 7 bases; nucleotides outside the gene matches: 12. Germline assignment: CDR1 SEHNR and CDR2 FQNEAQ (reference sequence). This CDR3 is CASKPTSGSGKNEQFF. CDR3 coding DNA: TGTGCCAGCAAGCCTACTAGCGGGAGTGGGAAGAATGAGCAGTTCTTC.

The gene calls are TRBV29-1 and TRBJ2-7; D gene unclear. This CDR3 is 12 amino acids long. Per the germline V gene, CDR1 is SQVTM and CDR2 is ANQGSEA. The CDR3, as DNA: TGCAACGCCCTAGGATCGATCTACGAGCAGTACTTC. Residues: CNALGSIYEQYF.

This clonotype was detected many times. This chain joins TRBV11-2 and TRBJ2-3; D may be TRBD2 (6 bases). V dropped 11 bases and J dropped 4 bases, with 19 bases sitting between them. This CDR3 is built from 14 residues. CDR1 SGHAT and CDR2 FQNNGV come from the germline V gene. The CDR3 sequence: CAGGAQEPADTQYF. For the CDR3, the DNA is TGTGCCGGAGGGGCACAGGAGCCCGCAGATACGCAGTATTTT. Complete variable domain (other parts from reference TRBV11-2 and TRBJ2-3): EAGVAQSPRYKIIEKRQSVAFWCNPISGHATLYWYQQILGQGPKLLIQFQNNGVVDDSQLPKDRFSAERLKGVDSTLKIQPAKLEDSAVYLCAGGAQEPADTQYFGPGTRLTVL.

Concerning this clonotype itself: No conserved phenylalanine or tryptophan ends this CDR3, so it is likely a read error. The CDR3 coding sequence is TGTGCCAGCAGCTTAGGGACCGAACTACGGACCGGGGAGCTGTTTATT. Protein: CASSLGTELRTGELFI. The V call is TRBV5-6, the J call TRBJ2-2; D might be TRBD1 or TRBD2, each matching 5 bases. The V end lost 2 bases, the J end lost 5 bases, and 16 bases lay between the germline ends. Germline CDR1 and CDR2: SGHDT and YYEEEE. CDR3 length: 16 amino acids.

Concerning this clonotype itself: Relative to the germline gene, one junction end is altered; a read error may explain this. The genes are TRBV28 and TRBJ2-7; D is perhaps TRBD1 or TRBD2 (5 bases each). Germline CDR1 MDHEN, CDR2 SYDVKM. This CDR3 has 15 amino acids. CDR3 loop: CTRSRGRQDSYEQYF. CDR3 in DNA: TGTACCAGGAGTAGGGGACGGCAGGATTCCTACGAGCAATACTTC.